In its sample, the clone carrying this T cell receptor (beta chain) was seen a few times. Its antigen is as yet unknown. TCRdb independently ran MiXCR on the 5' RACE reads; one entry per CDR3 protein. The sample carries more than 600,000 distinct CDR3 sequences, 18% recorded once. The data were taken from a study of identical twins. General study findings and limits: Whereas memory repertoires showed no such difference, abundant cord blood beta clonotypes carried fewer insertions.

Per the germline V gene, CDR1 is SQVTM and CDR2 is ANQGSEA. Trimming stripped 4 bases from V and 1 base from J, with 14 bases between. The CDR3 is 15 amino acids. Another study also made use of these data, one on T cells expressing NK-cell markers. According to that study: Seven donors tested HCMV-seropositive and one tested seronegative among the eight sequenced. Sorting of alpha-beta TCR T cells alone was achieved in several experiments with an anti-gamma-delta TCR antibody. Dominant NKG2C+ clonotypes were found to form about 1.0-7.5% of CD8+ T cells in about six donors.

Sample: PBMCs. The TCR comes from a woman between 18 and 29 years old in good health. V usage is TRBV29-1 and J usage is TRBJ1-5, with D possibly matching TRBD1 (5 bases). CDR3 DNA: TGCAGCGTTGCAAGGGGAACGGGGAGCAATCAGCCCCAGCATTTT. The encoded protein is CSVARGTGSNQPQHF.